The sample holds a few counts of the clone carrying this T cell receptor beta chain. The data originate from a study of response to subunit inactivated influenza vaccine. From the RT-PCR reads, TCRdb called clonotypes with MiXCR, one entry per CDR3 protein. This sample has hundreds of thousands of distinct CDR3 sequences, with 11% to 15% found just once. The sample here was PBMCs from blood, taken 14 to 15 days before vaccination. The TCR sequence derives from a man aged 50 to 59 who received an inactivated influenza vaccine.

This chain's CDR3 is CASSHTPAWTANTGELFF. The CDR3 DNA reads TGTGCCAGCAGCCATACCCCGGCTTGGACAGCGAACACCGGGGAGCTGTTTTTT. The chain uses TRBV14 and TRBJ2-2; a possible D gene is TRBD1 (6 bases). From germline, CDR1 is SGHDN and CDR2 FVKESK. Trimming shortened V by 3 bases and J by 0 bases, and 17 bases separated the two germline ends. The CDR3 is made up of 18 amino acids.